This TCR beta chain was sequenced for a study of blood T cell repertoires in COVID-19 (TCRdb year 2020). Notes on the research overall: Collaborator samples came from the United States, Italy and Spain and covered acute and convalescent phases of COVID-19. The prospective study material was composed of cDNA or gDNA derived from T cells, B-cell-depleted T cells, or PBMCs. The dataset comprised deeply sampled blood TCRbeta repertoires from subjects exposed to, actively infected with, or recovered from COVID-19. The repertoires were made available in a free public database intended to serve as a resource for research on the immune response to SARS-CoV-2. Samples were obtained from the ongoing ImmuneRACE study (first 160 participants) and from over 1,000 subjects provided by 6 global collaborators. Nearly every sample came with metadata listing a de-identified subject ID, COVID-19 status, age in years and sex. Where HLA class I and class II types were available, the types were taken from metadata supplied by the sample provider, not from assay-based typing.

The paper as a whole reports these results and caveats: The quantity of clinical and demographic metadata differed by source and by participant and was supplied without curation.

Remarks on this clone: Its antigen remains undetermined. Nothing much larger sits one base from this clone, and base qualities are not available.

The immunoSEQ Assay, a bias-controlled multiplex PCR, was used to amplify TCRbeta CDR3 regions from genomic DNA. Concerning the study's data processing: The number of nucleated cells in each sample was estimated by amplification of reference gene primers within the assay. To quantify the absolute abundance of each unique TCRbeta CDR3 rearrangement, sequence reads were collapsed and filtered. For each sample, productive Simpson clonality was calculated by taking the square root of Simpson's diversity index across productive rearrangements. TCRdb holds this immuneACCESS table with in-frame rearrangements only. Some clones are missing; in checked studies, unresolved V genes explain under half, and the rest has no known cause. That table furnishes V, J and clone size, whereas the DNA furnished D and trimming. The sample yields hundreds of thousands of clones; around nine tenths were counted once. The ten largest clones capture roughly 3.4% of the sample.

Sequences LNHDA (CDR1) and SQIVND (CDR2) are obtained from the germline V gene (reference sequence). After removal of 4 bases from V and 3 bases from J, the junction retains 3 bases not matched to a gene. Measured from the cysteine to the phenylalanine, the CDR3 is 14 residues long. The only DNA kept is the CDR3, 42 bases in frame from the first base. A second Seattle source provided samples from volunteer blood donors who had recovered from COVID-19. The collaborating institutions used their own protocols to collect whole blood in K2EDTA tubes. For TCRbeta analysis, collaborator samples were shipped as frozen whole blood, as isolated PBMCs, or as DNA extracted from either sample type.

The source material was peripheral blood. This TCR was sampled from a woman aged 18-35 years who had recovered from COVID-19. This chain joins TRBV19 to TRBJ2-1, with 7 bases in between that match TRBD1. The CDR3 in this case is CASSRAGGYNEQFF. The nucleotide sequence reads as follows: TGTGCCAGTAGTAGGGCAGGGGGCTACAATGAGCAGTTCTTC.